This T cell receptor (beta chain) was observed in a study of T-cell memory formation after mild COVID-19. Notes on the study in general: Prior to infection, memory already included some responding clones, suggesting cross-reactive memory joined.

Only a few counts were recorded for this clonotype. The target antigen is unknown. Germline V gene sequence: CDR1 SEHNR, CDR2 FQNEAQ (reference sequence). Deletions cut 5 bases from V and 2 bases from J, with 13 bases between. The CDR3 loop spans 15 amino acids. TCRdb called the 5' RACE reads again in MiXCR, with one record for every CDR3 protein. The sample carries roughly 450,000 distinct CDR3 sequences, around a sixth recorded once. Specimen: PBMCs or a T cell subset sorted from them (not recorded which). The V gene is TRBV7-9, the J gene TRBJ1-5, with D uncertain. This receptor was identified in an adult woman who had mild COVID-19 (a few samples of this study predate the infection). Cell type and time point are not known. The CDR3 DNA sequence: TGTGCCAGCAGCCCGAGCGGGGTTGGCAATCAGCCCCAGCATTTT. Protein: CASSPSGVGNQPQHF.